The clone carrying this T cell receptor (beta chain) was picked up one time. Its target is unknown. This sample is drawn from a study of radiation and T cells in renal cell carcinoma. Broader study findings: Without pretreatment biopsies, baseline tumor clonotype presence was undetermined. Top tumor clonotypes rose in blood 2 weeks post-radiation, then contracted.

Germline-derived CDR1 and CDR2 are SGHRS and YFSETQ. V shed 8 bases and J 5 bases; nucleotides not matched to a gene: 5. There are 14 residues in the CDR3. The sample's time point: blood 4 weeks post-SBRT, at nephrectomy. Specified treatment: 15 Gy SBRT to primary tumor, nephrectomy 4 weeks later. Blood was sampled at baseline, 2 weeks and 4 weeks after SBRT. The patient's renal cell carcinoma had clear cell pathology. Clones were sequenced by immunoSEQ multiplex PCR, and TCRdb holds only the in-frame ones, with some missing. The repertoire has tens of thousands of clones, more than 60% of them found once; the top ten carry approximately 6.6%.

The chain recombines TRBV5-1 with TRBJ2-1; 12 positions agree with TRBD2. This receptor was obtained from a man aged 55 to 69 with renal cell carcinoma. Material: blood, obtained from a patient whose treatment included radiotherapy and nephrectomy. The CDR3 DNA reads as TGCGCCAGTAATCTAGCGGGAGGGGACAATGAGCAGTTCTTC. Translated: CASNLAGGDNEQFF. Using reference TRBV5-1 and TRBJ2-1 for the parts outside the CDR3, the full variable domain is KAGVTQTPRYLIKTRGQQVTLSCSPISGHRSVSWYQQTPGQGLQFLFEYFSETQRNKGNFPGRFSGRQFSNSRSEMNVSTLELGDSALYLCASNLAGGDNEQFFGPGTRLTVL.